A selection of T cell receptor beta chains follows, all from one sample in a study of T cells in Graves' hyperthyroidism and ophthalmopathy. Each CDR3 protein is one row after TCRdb ran MiXCR on the multiplex PCR reads. Among hundreds of thousands of distinct CDR3 sequences listed, 16% were seen once. The sample was blood. These receptors were obtained from a woman under 30 with Graves' hyperthyroidism. Each CDR3 is given with its conserved first and last residue. Fields, in order: V gene, J gene, D gene, clone size, CDR3 protein, CDR3 DNA. The D gene is left open where the match is weak. Size is omitted from some rows. Given values are once, few, many or a class for expanded clones.

TRBV20-1	TRBJ2-1	TRBD2	many	CSARGLAGYNEQFF	TGCAGTGCTAGAGGACTAGCGGGGTACAATGAGCAGTTCTTC
TRBV15	TRBJ2-5	.	once	CATSRQYETQYF	TGTGCCACCAGCAGGCAATACGAGACCCAGTACTTC
TRBV7-3	TRBJ2-3	.	.	CASSYQQGQTDTQYF	TGTGCCAGCAGCTATCAACAGGGTCAAACAGATACGCAGTATTTT
TRBV12-3/TRBV12-4	TRBJ1-2	.	many	CASSFAGKRTYGYTF	TGTGCCAGCAGTTTCGCAGGGAAGAGAACCTATGGCTACACCTTC
TRBV12-3/TRBV12-4	TRBJ2-6	TRBD1	.	CASSPHRQGVVANVLTF	TGTGCCAGCAGCCCCCATAGACAGGGTGTCGTGGCCAACGTCCTGACTTTC
TRBV7-2	TRBJ2-5	TRBD2	few	CASSLEAGDGETQYF	TGTGCCAGCAGCTTGGAAGCGGGAGACGGAGAGACCCAGTACTTC
TRBV19	TRBJ2-2	TRBD2	few	CASRAGTSGRANTGELFF	TGTGCCAGTAGAGCCGGGACTAGCGGGAGAGCGAACACCGGGGAGCTGTTTTTT
TRBV2	TRBJ1-2	.	many	CASRDGRGYGYTF	TGTGCCAGCAGAGATGGGAGAGGCTATGGCTACACCTTC
TRBV30	TRBJ1-2	TRBD1	.	CAWLGQDGYTF	TGTGCCTGGTTGGGACAGGATGGCTACACCTTC
TRBV14	TRBJ2-5	TRBD2	.	CASSPRTRRETQYF	TGTGCCAGCAGCCCGCGGACTAGGCGGGAGACCCAGTACTTC
TRBV12-3/TRBV12-4	TRBJ2-1	.	many	CASSLVSGEQFF	TGTGCCAGCAGTTTAGTCTCGGGAGAGCAGTTCTTC
TRBV18	TRBJ2-7	.	.	CASSREGTVLGYEQYF	TGTGCCAGCTCACGGGAAGGGACGGTCCTAGGCTACGAGCAGTACTTC
TRBV7-9	TRBJ2-7	TRBD1	few	CASSWTGGSYEQYF	TGTGCCAGCAGCTGGACAGGGGGTTCCTACGAGCAGTACTTC
TRBV11-2	TRBJ2-2	.	many	CASSSSGLTNTGELFF	TGTGCCAGCAGCTCTTCAGGCCTGACGAACACCGGGGAGCTGTTTTTT
TRBV29-1	TRBJ1-4	.	.	CSVSSQAATNEKLFF	TGCAGCGTTTCCTCCCAGGCCGCAACTAATGAAAAACTGTTTTTT
TRBV6-1	TRBJ2-3	TRBD2	.	CASREAGGRTDTQYF	TGTGCCAGCAGAGAGGCGGGGGGGCGAACAGATACGCAGTATTTT
TRBV28	TRBJ2-1	.	.	CASSYTQGWGVAGYDEQFF	TGTGCCAGCAGCTATACACAGGGGTGGGGGGTAGCGGGGTACGATGAGCAGTTCTTC
TRBV5-6	TRBJ2-5	.	many	CASSLGEFGETQYF	TGTGCCAGCAGCTTGGGGGAATTTGGGGAGACCCAGTACTTC
TRBV7-9	TRBJ2-7	.	few	CASSPPPHRVRDEQYF	TGTGCCAGCTCTCCCCCGCCCCACAGGGTACGGGACGAGCAGTACTTC
TRBV2	TRBJ1-3	.	.	CASSWGAGNTIYF	TGTGCCAGCAGTTGGGGGGCTGGAAACACCATATATTTT
TRBV9	TRBJ2-5	.	.	CASSVLAREQETQYF	TGTGCCAGCAGCGTACTAGCGAGGGAACAAGAGACCCAGTACTTC
TRBV7-2	TRBJ2-7	.	many	CASRGENEQYF	TGTGCCAGCAGGGGGGAGAACGAGCAGTACTTC
TRBV29-1	TRBJ2-5	TRBD2	few	CSVESGGRGGTQYF	TGCAGCGTTGAAAGCGGCGGGAGAGGTGGGACCCAGTACTTC
TRBV10-2	TRBJ1-2	.	few	CAVRASAADGYTF	TGCGCCGTACGGGCCTCCGCGGCGGATGGCTACACCTTC